The clone carrying this TCR beta chain was seen only a few times. The antigen is undetermined. The sample belongs to a study of cytomegalovirus exposure and HLA in healthy donors. Study-wide results and caveats: Investigators reported 164 TCR beta chains as tied to cytomegalovirus. Most TCR sequences showed up rarely, but some public TCRs showed up in many donors. A highly shared variant cluster was judged a likely technical artifact.

The PCR had 60 Vbeta and 13 Jbeta primers. Data came from immunoSEQ multiplex PCR; TCRdb stores just in-frame clones and leaves some out. The sample shows under 85,000 clones, approximately 79% of them seen only once. CDR1 is SGHRS, CDR2 YFSETQ, per germline. The CDR3 covers 16 residues. V shed 1 base and J 5 bases; nucleotides not matched to a gene: 11. The sample comprised PBMCs. The receptor was isolated from a woman between 35 and 50 years old in good health and CMV-seropositive. This sequence joins TRBV5-1 and TRBJ2-7, with 8 bases lining up with TRBD2. DNA of the CDR3: TGCGCCAGCAGCTTGCCTAGCGGGTCGGGTGGGGACGAGCAGTACTTC. This codes for CASSLPSGSGGDEQYF.